Given below is one T cell receptor (beta chain) in context. Its antigen is unidentified. This entry belongs to a study of Ad26.COV2.S vaccination and SARS-CoV-2 variants. Looking at the study overall: Intramuscular Ad26.COV2.S doses were given once or twice, 56 days apart.

The study's findings and limits: Placebo recipients trailed vaccine recipients in spike-specific TCR breadth.

Assay: immunoSEQ multiplex PCR; the TCRdb copy retains only in-frame clones and omits some. The table lists roughly 300,000 clones, less than 90% of them singletons. Stated treatment: 15 to 20 received Ad26.COV2.S at low or high dose, single or two shots; 5 received placebo; per-sample allocation not given. Collection of samples fell on day 63 after the first vaccine or placebo injection. Spike of the Wuhan-strain SARS-CoV-2 was expressed by an Ad26 vector, which formed the vaccine. The sequence was obtained from a person aged 18-65 years who received the Ad26.COV2.S COVID-19 vaccine or a placebo. The source was peripheral blood, collected in a trial of Ad26.COV2.S vaccine versus placebo.

CDR3 sequence reads: CAALTSANTGELFF. The CDR3 region has the DNA TGTGCCGCCTTGACTAGCGCAAACACCGGGGAGCTGTTTTTT. This chain joins TRBV28 and TRBJ2-2, with 8 bases lining up with TRBD2. The CDR3 is 14 residues long. Germline CDR1 reads MDHEN; CDR2 reads SYDVKM. V was clipped by 11 bases and J by 2 bases; unmatched bases: 7.